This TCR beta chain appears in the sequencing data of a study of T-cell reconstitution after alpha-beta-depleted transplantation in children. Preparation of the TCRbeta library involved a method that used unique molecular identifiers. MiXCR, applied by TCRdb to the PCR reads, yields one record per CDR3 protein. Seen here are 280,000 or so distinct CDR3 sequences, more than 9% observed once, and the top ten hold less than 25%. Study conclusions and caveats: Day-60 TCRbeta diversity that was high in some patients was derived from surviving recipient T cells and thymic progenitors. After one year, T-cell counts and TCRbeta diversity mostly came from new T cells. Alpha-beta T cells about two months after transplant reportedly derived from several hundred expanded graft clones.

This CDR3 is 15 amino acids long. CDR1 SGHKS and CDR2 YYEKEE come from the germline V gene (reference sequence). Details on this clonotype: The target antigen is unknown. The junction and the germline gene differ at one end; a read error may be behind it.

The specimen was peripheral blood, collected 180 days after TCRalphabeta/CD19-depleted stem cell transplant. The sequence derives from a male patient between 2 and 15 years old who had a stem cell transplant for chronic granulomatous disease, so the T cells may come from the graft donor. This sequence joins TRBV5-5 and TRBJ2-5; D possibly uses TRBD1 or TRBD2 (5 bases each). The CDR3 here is CASSLGTDLQETLYF. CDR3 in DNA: TGTGCCAGCAGCCTCGGGACGGATTTGCAAGAGACCCTGTACTTC.